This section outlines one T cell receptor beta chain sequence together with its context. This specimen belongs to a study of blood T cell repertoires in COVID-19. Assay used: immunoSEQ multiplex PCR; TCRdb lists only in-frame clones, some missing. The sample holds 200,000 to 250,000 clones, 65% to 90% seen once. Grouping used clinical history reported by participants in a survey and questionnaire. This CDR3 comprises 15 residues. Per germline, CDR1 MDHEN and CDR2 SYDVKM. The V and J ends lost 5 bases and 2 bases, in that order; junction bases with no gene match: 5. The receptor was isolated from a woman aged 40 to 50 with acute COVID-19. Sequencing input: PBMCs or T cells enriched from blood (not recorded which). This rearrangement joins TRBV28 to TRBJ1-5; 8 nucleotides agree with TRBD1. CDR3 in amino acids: CASSAGGRGNQPQHF. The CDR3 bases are TGTGCCAGCAGTGCAGGGGGCCGGGGCAATCAGCCCCAGCATTTT.